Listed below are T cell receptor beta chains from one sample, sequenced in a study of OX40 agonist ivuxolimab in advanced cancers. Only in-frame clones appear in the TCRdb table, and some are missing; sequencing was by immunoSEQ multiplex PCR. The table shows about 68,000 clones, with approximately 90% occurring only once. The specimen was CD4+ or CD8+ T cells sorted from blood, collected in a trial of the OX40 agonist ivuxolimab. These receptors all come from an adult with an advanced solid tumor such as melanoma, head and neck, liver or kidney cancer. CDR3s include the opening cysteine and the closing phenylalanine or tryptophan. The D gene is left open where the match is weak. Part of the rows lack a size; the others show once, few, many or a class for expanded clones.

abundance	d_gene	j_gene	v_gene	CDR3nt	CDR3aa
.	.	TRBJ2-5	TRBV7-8	TGTGCCAGCAGCTTGGCGTCGGAGACCCAGTACTTC	CASSLASETQYF
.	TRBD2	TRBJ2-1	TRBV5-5	TGTGCCAGCAGCTCATCGAGCGGGGTAGGAAACAATGAGCAGTTCTTC	CASSSSSGVGNNEQFF
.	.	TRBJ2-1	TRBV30	TGTGCCTGGGCACGTCGGACAGCACCCTACAATGAGCAGTTCTTC	CAWARRTAPYNEQFF
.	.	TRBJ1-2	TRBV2	TGTGCCAGCAGTGATTATGGGGAGTGGGGCTATGGCTACACCTTC	CASSDYGEWGYGYTF
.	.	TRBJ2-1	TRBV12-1	TGTGCCAGCGGCCAGACTAGCGGACTCTACAATGAGCAGTTCTTC	CASGQTSGLYNEQFF
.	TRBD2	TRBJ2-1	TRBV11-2	TGTGCCAGCAGCCTCTCCGGGACTAGTGACAATGAGCAGTTCTTC	CASSLSGTSDNEQFF
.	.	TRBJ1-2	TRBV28	TGTGCCCGAACAGGAAGCTATGGCTACACCTTC	CARTGSYGYTF
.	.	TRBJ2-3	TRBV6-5	TGTGCCAGCAGAATCAGGGAGGTCGTAGATACGCAGTATTTT	CASRIREVVDTQYF
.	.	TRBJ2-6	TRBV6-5	TGTGCCAGCACCAGAAGGGACTCTGGGGCCAACGTCCTGACTTTC	CASTRRDSGANVLTF
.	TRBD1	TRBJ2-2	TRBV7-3	TGTGCCAGCAGCTCGGACAGGGTCACCGGGGAGCTGTTTTTT	CASSSDRVTGELFF
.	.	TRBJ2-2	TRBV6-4	TGTGCCAGCAGAGTTGACAGGAACACCGGGGAGCTGTTTTTT	CASRVDRNTGELFF
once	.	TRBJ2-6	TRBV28	TGTGCCAGCAGCCCTTTCGGGTCTGGGGCCAACGTCCTGACTTTC	CASSPFGSGANVLTF
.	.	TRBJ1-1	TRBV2	TGTGCCAGCAGCACCACGATAGACGAAATAGGGAAGAACACTGAAGCTTTCTTT	CASSTTIDEIGKNTEAFF